Sequencing of this TCR beta chain was carried out in a study of patients and donors after allogeneic stem cell transplantation. TCRdb analysed the RT-PCR reads with MiXCR anew, one entry per CDR3 protein. The profile covers about a million distinct CDR3 sequences, with roughly 18% appearing a single time and around 6% taken by the ten largest. The CDR3 totals 16 residues. Germline CDR1 SNHLY, CDR2 FYNNEI. The ends were cut back, 8 bases at V and 1 base at J, with 20 bases in the middle. The V gene is TRBV2, the J gene TRBJ1-1; D is perhaps TRBD1 (5 bases). Sequenced: blood, either unsorted or a sorted T cell fraction (not recorded which). The origin of this receptor is a human donor who was either an allogeneic HSCT recipient or a stem cell or donor lymphocyte infusion donor (not recorded which). It is not recorded whose cells these are; they may come from a transplant donor. DNA for the CDR3: TGTGCCAGCCAACTAGGAGGGGTTTCGGGGAACACTGAAGCTTTCTTT. Translated, it gives CASQLGGVSGNTEAFF.